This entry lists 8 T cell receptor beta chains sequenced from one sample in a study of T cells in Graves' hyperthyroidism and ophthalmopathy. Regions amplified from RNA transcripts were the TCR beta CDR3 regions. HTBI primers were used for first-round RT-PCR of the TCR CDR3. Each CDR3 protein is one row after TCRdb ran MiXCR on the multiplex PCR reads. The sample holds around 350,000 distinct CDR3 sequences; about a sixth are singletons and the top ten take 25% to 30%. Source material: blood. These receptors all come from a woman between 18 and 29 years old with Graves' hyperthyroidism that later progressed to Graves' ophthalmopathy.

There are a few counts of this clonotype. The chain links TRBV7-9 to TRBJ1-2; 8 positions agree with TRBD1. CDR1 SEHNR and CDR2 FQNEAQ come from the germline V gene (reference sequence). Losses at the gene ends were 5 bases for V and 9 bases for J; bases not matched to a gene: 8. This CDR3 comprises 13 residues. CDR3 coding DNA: TGTGCCAGCAGCGCAGGGGGCCCTGTGAGCTACACCTTC. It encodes CASSAGGPVSYTF.

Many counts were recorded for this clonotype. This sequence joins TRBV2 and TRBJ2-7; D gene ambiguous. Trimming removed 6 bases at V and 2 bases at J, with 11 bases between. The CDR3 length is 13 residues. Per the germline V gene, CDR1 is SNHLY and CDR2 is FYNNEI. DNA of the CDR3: TGTGCCAGCAGCCCTCGGTCCCCCTACGAGCAGTACTTC. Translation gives CASSPRSPYEQYF.

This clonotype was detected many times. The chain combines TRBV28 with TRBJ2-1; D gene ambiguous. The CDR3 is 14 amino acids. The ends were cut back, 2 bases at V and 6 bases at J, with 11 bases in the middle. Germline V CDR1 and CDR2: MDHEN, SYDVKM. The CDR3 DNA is TGTGCCAGCAGTTTAGAGTACCCTTCCAATGAGCAGTTCTTC. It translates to CASSLEYPSNEQFF.

This CDR3 is CSARLAGEGVLGETQYF. CDR3 nucleotides: TGCAGTGCTCGACTAGCGGGAGAGGGGGTACTGGGGGAGACCCAGTACTTC. The rearrangement uses TRBV20-1 and TRBJ2-5, with 12 bases that match TRBD2. The J segment lost 5 bases and the V segment lost 5 bases, leaving 15 bases of the junction unmatched. The CDR3 consists of 17 residues. Germline lookup yields CDR1 DFQATT and CDR2 SNEGSKA (reference sequence).

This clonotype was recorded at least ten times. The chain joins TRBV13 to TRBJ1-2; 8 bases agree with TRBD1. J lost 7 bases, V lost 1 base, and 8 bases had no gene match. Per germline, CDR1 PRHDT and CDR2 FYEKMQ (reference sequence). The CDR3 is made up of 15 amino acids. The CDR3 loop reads CASSLEGQGHSGYTF. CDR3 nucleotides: TGTGCCAGCAGCTTAGAAGGACAGGGTCATAGTGGCTACACCTTC.

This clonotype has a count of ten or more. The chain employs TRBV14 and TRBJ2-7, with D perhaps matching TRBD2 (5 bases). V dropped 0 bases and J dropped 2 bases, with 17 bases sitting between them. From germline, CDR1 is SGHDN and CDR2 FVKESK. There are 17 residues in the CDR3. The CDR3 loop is CASSQDLSTNGAYEQYF. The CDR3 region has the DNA TGTGCCAGCAGCCAAGATCTCTCGACCAACGGGGCCTACGAGCAGTACTTC. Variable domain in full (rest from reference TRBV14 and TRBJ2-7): EAGVTQFPSHSVIEKGQTVTLRCDPISGHDNLYWYRRVMGKEIKFLLHFVKESKQDESGMPNNRFLAERTGGTYSTLKVQPAELEDSGVYFCASSQDLSTNGAYEQYFGPGTRLTVT.

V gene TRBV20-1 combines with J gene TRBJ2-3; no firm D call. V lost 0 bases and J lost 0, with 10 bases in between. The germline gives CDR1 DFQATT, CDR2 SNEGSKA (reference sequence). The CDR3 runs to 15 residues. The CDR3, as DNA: TGCAGTGCTAGAGATCAGGTCGCTAGCACAGATACGCAGTATTTT. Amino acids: CSARDQVASTDTQYF.

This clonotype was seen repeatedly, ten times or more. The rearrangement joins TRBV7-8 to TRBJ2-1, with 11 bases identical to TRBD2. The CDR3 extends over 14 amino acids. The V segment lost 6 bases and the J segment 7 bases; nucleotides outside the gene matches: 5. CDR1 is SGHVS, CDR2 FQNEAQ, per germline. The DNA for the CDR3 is TGTGCCAGCAGACTAGCGGGAGTCGAAAATGAGCAGTTCTTC. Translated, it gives CASRLAGVENEQFF.